Shown below are 20 T cell receptor beta chains from a single sample sequenced in a study of shared clonotypes between healthy human individuals. Produced via immunoSEQ multiplex PCR; TCRdb's table is partial and in-frame only. The sample contains approximately 2,300,000 clones, approximately 90% of which appear only once. Sequencing was done on a sample of naive CD4+ T cells from PBMCs. The sample's subset: CD45RA+ positively selected. Source of these receptors: a man between 18 and 29 years old in good health. Some clones in this sample may be carry-over from other donors' samples.

A word on this clone: Other DNA sequences of this sample code for an identical CDR3. This chain links TRBV27 with TRBJ2-2; D ambiguous. The V gene's germline CDR1 is MNHEY and CDR2 SMNVEV (reference sequence). This CDR3 is built from 11 residues. V lost 3 bases and J 8 bases, leaving 4 bases between the germline ends. The CDR3 DNA sequence: TGTGCCAGCAGTTTTTCGGGGGAGCTGTTTTTT. It translates to CASSFSGELFF.

V is TRBV13 and J is TRBJ1-2, with unresolved D. The germline V gene encodes CDR1 PRHDT and CDR2 FYEKMQ (reference sequence). The CDR3 length is 14 residues. Trimming removed 2 bases at V and 4 bases at J, with 11 bases between. The CDR3 nucleotides are TGTGCCAGCAGCTTAAGGGTTGTTGGCTATGGCTACACCTTC. Residues: CASSLRVVGYGYTF.

In regard to this clone: The same CDR3 also results from other DNA sequences found in this sample. This sequence joins TRBV5-1 and TRBJ2-1, with D possibly TRBD2 on 5 matching bases. CDR3 size: 15 residues. From germline, CDR1 is SGHRS and CDR2 YFSETQ. V was cut by 0 bases and J by 4 bases, with 11 bases left in between. The CDR3 loop is CASSLDGSAYNEQFF. CDR3 sequence (DNA): TGCGCCAGCAGCTTGGATGGGAGTGCTTACAATGAGCAGTTCTTC.

The chain is built from TRBV5-5 and TRBJ1-2, with 7 bases aligning to TRBD1. V was clipped by 4 bases and J by 4 bases; unmatched bases: 10. The CDR3 has 15 amino acids. From germline, CDR1 is SGHKS and CDR2 YYEKEE (reference sequence). The DNA of the CDR3 is TGTGCCAGCAGCGGGAGACAGGGCCTCATCTATGGCTACACCTTC. It codes for CASSGRQGLIYGYTF.

This clone was seen a few times. V usage is TRBV18 and J usage is TRBJ1-1, with a tentative D call TRBD1 (5 bases). V was shortened by 3 bases and J by 2 bases, with 13 bases between the two germline ends. CDR1 and CDR2 from the germline V gene are KGHSH and LQKENI. CDR3 size: 15 residues. CDR3 sequence reads: CASSPLTAGNTEAFF. DNA of the CDR3: TGTGCCAGCTCACCCTTGACAGCTGGTAACACTGAAGCTTTCTTT.

The chain recombines TRBV5-4 with TRBJ2-7; TRBD1 matches 9 bases. The CDR3 covers 13 residues. The germline CDR1 and CDR2 sequences are SGHNT and YYREEE (reference sequence). V gave up 4 bases and J gave up 5 bases; unmatched junction bases: 4. The CDR3 DNA sequence: TGTGCCAGCAGCCGGGACAGGGTAAACGAGCAGTACTTC. Encoded protein: CASSRDRVNEQYF.

The V and J genes are TRBV9 and TRBJ2-1, with 8 positions matching TRBD2. CDR3 length: 15 amino acids. From germline, CDR1 is SGDLS and CDR2 YYNGEE. V shed 4 bases, J shed 8 bases, and the junction held 11 bases outside the gene matches. The CDR3 region is CASSTRTSLVDEQFF. In DNA form, the CDR3 reads TGTGCCAGCAGCACCAGGACTAGCCTCGTCGATGAGCAGTTCTTC.

The chain recombines TRBV9 with TRBJ1-2; D perhaps matches TRBD1 (5 bases). The CDR3 is 15 residues long. In germline, CDR1 is SGDLS, CDR2 YYNGEE. The V end lost 3 bases, the J end lost 0 bases, and 12 bases lay between the germline ends. CDR3 amino acids: CASSAETVPNYGYTF. In nucleotides, the CDR3 is TGTGCCAGCAGCGCCGAGACAGTCCCTAACTATGGCTACACCTTC.

The gene calls are TRBV10-3 and TRBJ2-2; no clear D gene. The CDR3 runs to 17 residues. V lost 2 bases to trimming and J lost 4 bases, with 17 bases between them. Germline V gene data show CDR1 as ENHRY and CDR2 as SYGVKD. The CDR3 sequence is CAISESVGLSSTGELFF. The DNA of the CDR3 is TGTGCCATCAGTGAGAGCGTGGGTCTGAGTAGCACCGGGGAGCTGTTTTTT.

About this clone: This specimen includes other DNA sequences encoding the same CDR3. The V and J genes are TRBV5-1 and TRBJ1-4; TRBD1 is a possible D gene (5 bases). The V end lost 0 bases, the J end lost 4 bases, and 10 bases lay between the germline ends. Germline loops: CDR1 SGHRS, CDR2 YFSETQ. The CDR3 sequence is 15 residues long. CDR3 loop: CASSLEGTDNEKLFF. In DNA form, the CDR3 reads TGCGCCAGCAGCTTGGAGGGGACCGATAATGAAAAACTGTTTTTT.

Points on this clone: The same CDR3 also results from other DNA sequences found in this sample. This chain links TRBV10-3 with TRBJ2-5; 9 bases agree with TRBD1. Per germline, CDR1 ENHRY and CDR2 SYGVKD. The V segment lost 6 bases and the J segment 2 bases; nucleotides outside the gene matches: 4. This CDR3 contains 14 residues. The CDR3: CAIRPGQGQETQYF. The CDR3 region has the DNA TGTGCCATCAGGCCGGGACAGGGTCAAGAGACCCAGTACTTC.

The chain carries TRBV18 and TRBJ1-1, with TRBD1 matching over 8 bases. The germline CDR1 and CDR2 sequences are KGHSH and LQKENI. Germline trimming cut 1 base from V and 4 bases from J; bases unmatched to any gene: 11. The CDR3 is made up of 17 amino acids. The CDR3 sequence is CASSPLTKTGAGTEAFF. CDR3 in DNA: TGTGCCAGCTCACCACTTACAAAGACAGGGGCGGGCACTGAAGCTTTCTTT.

The V and J genes are TRBV27 and TRBJ1-2; D remains unclear. The ends were cut back, 1 base at V and 6 bases at J, with 21 bases in the middle. This CDR3 is built from 17 residues. Germline values: CDR1 MNHEY, CDR2 SMNVEV (reference sequence). The CDR3 sequence: CASSLLAIPQENHGYTF. DNA of the CDR3: TGTGCCAGCAGTTTATTGGCGATCCCCCAGGAGAATCATGGCTACACCTTC.

Points on this clone: The same CDR3 can be traced to other DNA sequences in this sample. The rearrangement joins TRBV19 to TRBJ2-2; no reliable D call. Germline CDR1 is LNHDA and CDR2 is SQIVND (reference sequence). The CDR3 is 14 amino acids. Trimming pared 3 bases from V and 2 bases from J, leaving 7 bases between. CDR3 loop: CASSIGPNTGELFF. CDR3 bases: TGTGCCAGTAGTATTGGGCCTAACACCGGGGAGCTGTTTTTT.

This chain uses TRBV6-4 with TRBJ2-4; D is tentatively TRBD1 or TRBD2 (5 bases each). V lost 0 bases and J 5 bases, leaving 17 bases between the germline ends. Germline V lookup: CDR1 MRHNA, CDR2 SNTAGT. The CDR3 length is 17 residues. The DNA of the CDR3 is TGTGCCAGCAGTGACTCGGTCGAGGCCTTGGGGGAAAACATTCAGTACTTC. Amino acid sequence: CASSDSVEALGENIQYF.

The chain combines TRBV4-1 with TRBJ2-1, with 11 bases aligning to TRBD2. Losses at the gene ends were 4 bases for V and 0 bases for J; bases not matched to a gene: 2. Germline V gene sequence: CDR1 MGHRA, CDR2 YSYEKL. This CDR3 is 16 amino acids long. CDR3 region: CASSPGLADSYNEQFF. For the CDR3, the DNA is TGCGCCAGCAGCCCGGGACTAGCGGACTCCTACAATGAGCAGTTCTTC.

The rearrangement uses TRBV28 and TRBJ2-7; TRBD2 is a possible D gene (6 bases). The germline V gene has CDR1 MDHEN and CDR2 SYDVKM. There are 16 residues in the CDR3. Between the trimmed V and J ends, which lost 5 bases and 0 bases, there was a span of 17 bases. CDR3 coding DNA: TGTGCCAGCAGTCTGGGGAGTGGAGGGCGCTCCTACGAGCAGTACTTC. This encodes CASSLGSGGRSYEQYF.

This clone appeared once. The chain couples TRBV5-4 to TRBJ1-3; a possible D gene is TRBD1 (6 bases). The CDR3 is 15 amino acids. The V gene lost 1 base and the J gene lost 2 bases, with 10 bases spanning the gap. CDR1 is SGHNT, CDR2 YYREEE, per germline (reference sequence). CDR3 bases: TGTGCCAGCAGCTTGAGGGGGGCTCCTGGAAACACCATATATTTT. Translated: CASSLRGAPGNTIYF.

CDR3 nucleotides: TGTGCCAGCAGCGTAGCGGGAGTCGACTACAATGAGCAGTTCTTC. It encodes CASSVAGVDYNEQFF. This chain links TRBV9 with TRBJ2-1; perhaps TRBD2 as D (6 bases). V was clipped by 0 bases and J by 3 bases, with 10 bases between them. This CDR3 is 15 amino acids long. Germline CDR1 reads SGDLS; CDR2 reads YYNGEE.

The chain carries TRBV12-5 and TRBJ2-5, with 10 nucleotides matching TRBD2. The germline gives CDR1 LGHNT, CDR2 FRNRAP. V lost 6 bases to trimming and J lost 4 bases; unmatched junction nucleotides: 2. The CDR3 sequence is 13 residues long. The CDR3 sequence: CASGAGGLETQYF. DNA of the CDR3: TGTGCTAGTGGAGCGGGAGGGCTAGAGACCCAGTACTTC.